A selection of T cell receptor beta chains follows, all from one sample in a study of T cells after yellow fever vaccination. Using its own MiXCR run on the 5' RACE reads, TCRdb lists one record per CDR3 protein. The sample holds around 590,000 distinct CDR3 sequences, approximately 13% seen once. Sequenced here: PBMCs, sampled on the day of the yellow fever booster vaccination. These receptor sequences come from a man aged 25-45 years who received the YFV17D yellow fever vaccine. Both conserved end residues are trimmed from each CDR3. The order of the fields is CDR3 protein, J gene, CDR3 length, clone size, D gene, V gene. D genes are given only for firm matches. Expanded clones are given a class, and other clones once, few, many or no size at all.

CDR3 protein: ASSGSSGRAVEQY
J gene: TRBJ2-7
CDR3 length: 13
clone size: NA
D gene: TRBD2
V gene: TRBV7-2

CDR3 protein: ASSIGGFAEAF
J gene: TRBJ1-1
CDR3 length: 11
clone size: NA
D gene: NA
V gene: TRBV6-1

CDR3 protein: ASSGDSNTDTQY
J gene: TRBJ2-3
CDR3 length: 12
clone size: NA
D gene: NA
V gene: TRBV18

CDR3 protein: ASSLYGSSASYNEQF
J gene: TRBJ2-1
CDR3 length: 15
clone size: many
D gene: NA
V gene: TRBV5-1

CDR3 protein: ATQGTGGYEQY
J gene: TRBJ2-7
CDR3 length: 11
clone size: NA
D gene: TRBD1
V gene: TRBV15

CDR3 protein: ASSPGPLYNEQF
J gene: TRBJ2-1
CDR3 length: 12
clone size: few
D gene: NA
V gene: TRBV7-9

CDR3 protein: ASSPGGPEAF
J gene: TRBJ1-1
CDR3 length: 10
clone size: few
D gene: TRBD1
V gene: TRBV7-9

CDR3 protein: SVFRSLGNTEAF
J gene: TRBJ1-1
CDR3 length: 12
clone size: few
D gene: NA
V gene: TRBV29-1

CDR3 protein: SGVGTGRKTQY
J gene: TRBJ2-5
CDR3 length: 11
clone size: few
D gene: TRBD1
V gene: TRBV20-1

CDR3 protein: ASSLTPQTTNSGNTIY
J gene: TRBJ1-3
CDR3 length: 16
clone size: NA
D gene: NA
V gene: TRBV5-1

CDR3 protein: ASSLEAGVGGNNEQF
J gene: TRBJ2-1
CDR3 length: 15
clone size: many
D gene: TRBD2
V gene: TRBV5-6

CDR3 protein: ASSPKQGGLETQY
J gene: TRBJ2-5
CDR3 length: 13
clone size: few
D gene: TRBD1
V gene: TRBV4-3

CDR3 protein: ASSLPLGLAGEQY
J gene: TRBJ2-7
CDR3 length: 13
clone size: NA
D gene: TRBD2
V gene: TRBV7-2

CDR3 protein: ATSGSGPSTEAF
J gene: TRBJ1-1
CDR3 length: 12
clone size: NA
D gene: NA
V gene: TRBV24-1

CDR3 protein: ASSPPSSGTSTGELF
J gene: TRBJ2-2
CDR3 length: 15
clone size: few
D gene: NA
V gene: TRBV25-1

CDR3 protein: ASSSTQAFEYNEQF
J gene: TRBJ2-1
CDR3 length: 14
clone size: NA
D gene: NA
V gene: TRBV7-8

CDR3 protein: ASSLDRNSPLH
J gene: TRBJ1-6
CDR3 length: 11
clone size: NA
D gene: NA
V gene: TRBV5-1

CDR3 protein: ASSLDGGTYEQY
J gene: TRBJ2-7
CDR3 length: 12
clone size: few
D gene: NA
V gene: TRBV28

CDR3 protein: ASSLDQTTDTQY
J gene: TRBJ2-3
CDR3 length: 12
clone size: NA
D gene: NA
V gene: TRBV5-4

CDR3 protein: ASSHIRGKGTEAF
J gene: TRBJ1-1
CDR3 length: 13
clone size: NA
D gene: NA
V gene: TRBV7-2

CDR3 protein: ASAGPDTYQPQH
J gene: TRBJ1-5
CDR3 length: 12
clone size: NA
D gene: NA
V gene: TRBV12-5

CDR3 protein: ASRNRENSPLH
J gene: TRBJ1-6
CDR3 length: 11
clone size: few
D gene: NA
V gene: TRBV6-5

CDR3 protein: ASSLGGGLYEQY
J gene: TRBJ2-7
CDR3 length: 12
clone size: NA
D gene: NA
V gene: TRBV7-2

CDR3 protein: ASSYFRDGTYEQY
J gene: TRBJ2-7
CDR3 length: 13
clone size: NA
D gene: NA
V gene: TRBV6-2/TRBV6-3

CDR3 protein: ASSFGTGVVGELF
J gene: TRBJ2-2
CDR3 length: 13
clone size: NA
D gene: TRBD1
V gene: TRBV7-9

CDR3 protein: SVAPGAGELF
J gene: TRBJ2-2
CDR3 length: 10
clone size: many
D gene: NA
V gene: TRBV29-1

CDR3 protein: SAYAGRPSQAF
J gene: TRBJ1-1
CDR3 length: 11
clone size: few
D gene: NA
V gene: TRBV20-1

CDR3 protein: ASSYGPGSGRSPLH
J gene: TRBJ1-6
CDR3 length: 14
clone size: NA
D gene: NA
V gene: TRBV11-2

CDR3 protein: ASSYSSLQTYNEQF
J gene: TRBJ2-1
CDR3 length: 14
clone size: few
D gene: NA
V gene: TRBV6-5

CDR3 protein: ASTGSGANVLT
J gene: TRBJ2-6
CDR3 length: 11
clone size: NA
D gene: NA
V gene: TRBV27

CDR3 protein: ASSSSGRTGELF
J gene: TRBJ2-2
CDR3 length: 12
clone size: NA
D gene: TRBD2
V gene: TRBV5-1

CDR3 protein: ASSSTAGVIETQY
J gene: TRBJ2-5
CDR3 length: 13
clone size: many
D gene: TRBD2
V gene: TRBV5-4

CDR3 protein: ASSPSGLAGVTGELF
J gene: TRBJ2-2
CDR3 length: 15
clone size: few
D gene: TRBD2
V gene: TRBV7-3

CDR3 protein: ASSKREGIADTQY
J gene: TRBJ2-3
CDR3 length: 13
clone size: NA
D gene: TRBD2
V gene: TRBV2

CDR3 protein: ASSSHLPYEQY
J gene: TRBJ2-7
CDR3 length: 11
clone size: NA
D gene: NA
V gene: TRBV3-1

CDR3 protein: ASSLADSGANVLT
J gene: TRBJ2-6
CDR3 length: 13
clone size: NA
D gene: NA
V gene: TRBV5-5

CDR3 protein: ASSLRGAWDTVNSPLH
J gene: TRBJ1-6
CDR3 length: 16
clone size: NA
D gene: NA
V gene: TRBV7-6

CDR3 protein: ASKEGAGYGYT
J gene: TRBJ1-2
CDR3 length: 11
clone size: few
D gene: TRBD1
V gene: TRBV12-3/TRBV12-4

CDR3 protein: ASSYGEARRDEQF
J gene: TRBJ2-1
CDR3 length: 13
clone size: few
D gene: NA
V gene: TRBV6-5